This T cell receptor beta chain came from a study of OX40 agonist ivuxolimab in advanced cancers. Findings and limits, study-wide: Normalized T-cell clonal expansion was also low in a subset of nonresponders. Among expanded peripheral T cells, antigen specificity went undetermined.

Produced via immunoSEQ multiplex PCR; TCRdb's table is partial and in-frame only. This table holds tens of thousands of clones, roughly 84% found once. Trimming removed 5 bases from V and 1 base from J; junction bases left unmatched: 2. CDR3 length equals 15 residues. The germline CDR1 and CDR2 sequences are SNHLY and FYNNEI. Details on this clone: Its target is not known.

The chain employs TRBV2 and TRBJ2-3; 11 bases match TRBD2. The source of this sequence is an adult with an advanced solid tumor such as melanoma, head and neck, liver or kidney cancer. Sequencing was performed on CD4+ or CD8+ T cells sorted from blood, taken in a trial of the OX40 agonist ivuxolimab. The CDR3 bases are TGTGCCAGCAGTTATAGCGGGGGGGGCACAGATACGCAGTATTTT. Translating gives CASSYSGGGTDTQYF.